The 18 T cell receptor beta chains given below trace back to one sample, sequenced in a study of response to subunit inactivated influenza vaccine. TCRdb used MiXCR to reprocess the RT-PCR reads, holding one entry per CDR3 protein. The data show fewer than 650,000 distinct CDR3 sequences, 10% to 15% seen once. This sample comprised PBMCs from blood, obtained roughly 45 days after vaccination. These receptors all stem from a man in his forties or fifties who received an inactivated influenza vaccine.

The CDR3 bases are TGCAGTGCTAGAGATTCCGGGGGGGGATCCTACAATGAGCAGTTCTTC. Residues: CSARDSGGGSYNEQFF. The chain uses TRBV20-1 and TRBJ2-1; 8 bases are shared with TRBD2. This CDR3 region has 16 residues. The V and J ends lost 0 bases and 1 base, in that order; junction bases with no gene match: 5. CDR1 and CDR2 (germline): DFQATT, SNEGSKA (reference sequence).

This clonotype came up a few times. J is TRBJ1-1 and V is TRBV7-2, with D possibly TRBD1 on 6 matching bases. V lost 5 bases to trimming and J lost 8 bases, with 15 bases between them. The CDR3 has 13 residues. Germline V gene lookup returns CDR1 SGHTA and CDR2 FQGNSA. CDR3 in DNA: TGTGCCAGCAGCAAAGGGGGGCCAAGCGAAGCTTTCTTT. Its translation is CASSKGGPSEAFF.

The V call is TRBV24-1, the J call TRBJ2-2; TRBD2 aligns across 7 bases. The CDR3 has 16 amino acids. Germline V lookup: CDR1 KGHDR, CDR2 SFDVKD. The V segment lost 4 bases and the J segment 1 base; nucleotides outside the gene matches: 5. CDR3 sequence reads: CATSDASGLNTGELFF. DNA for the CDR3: TGTGCCACCAGTGACGCTAGCGGCCTGAACACCGGGGAGCTGTTTTTT.

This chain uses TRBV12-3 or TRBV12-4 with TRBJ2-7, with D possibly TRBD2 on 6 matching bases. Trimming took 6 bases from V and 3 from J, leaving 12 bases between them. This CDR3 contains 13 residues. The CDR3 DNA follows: TGTGCCAGCAGCCGTGTGGAGGGCTACGAGCAGTACTTC. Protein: CASSRVEGYEQYF.

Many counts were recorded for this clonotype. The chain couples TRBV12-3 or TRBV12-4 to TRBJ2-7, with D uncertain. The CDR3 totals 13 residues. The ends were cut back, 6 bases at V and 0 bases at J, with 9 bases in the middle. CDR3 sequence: CASSAVSSYEQYF. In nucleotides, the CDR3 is TGTGCCAGCAGCGCAGTTAGCTCCTACGAGCAGTACTTC.

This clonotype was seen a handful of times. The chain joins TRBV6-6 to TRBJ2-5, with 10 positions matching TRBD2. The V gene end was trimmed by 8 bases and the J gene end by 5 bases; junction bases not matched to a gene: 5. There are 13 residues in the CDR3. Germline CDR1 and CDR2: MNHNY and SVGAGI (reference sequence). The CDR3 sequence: CASGTSVWETQYF. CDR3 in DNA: TGTGCCAGCGGGACTAGCGTCTGGGAGACCCAGTACTTC.

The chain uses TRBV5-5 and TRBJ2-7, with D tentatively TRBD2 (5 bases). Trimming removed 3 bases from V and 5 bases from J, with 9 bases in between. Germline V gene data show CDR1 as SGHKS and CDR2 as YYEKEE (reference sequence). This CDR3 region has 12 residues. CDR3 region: CASSSEGNEQYF. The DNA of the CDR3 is TGTGCCAGCAGCTCCGAGGGTAACGAGCAGTACTTC.

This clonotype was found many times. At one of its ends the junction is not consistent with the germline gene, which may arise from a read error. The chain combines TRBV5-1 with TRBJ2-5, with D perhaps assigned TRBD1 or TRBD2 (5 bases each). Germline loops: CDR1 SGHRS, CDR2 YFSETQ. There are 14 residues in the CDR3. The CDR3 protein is CASSLAGQGETQYF. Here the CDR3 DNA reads TGTGCCAGCAGCTTGGCGGGCCAGGGAGAGACCCAGTACTTC.

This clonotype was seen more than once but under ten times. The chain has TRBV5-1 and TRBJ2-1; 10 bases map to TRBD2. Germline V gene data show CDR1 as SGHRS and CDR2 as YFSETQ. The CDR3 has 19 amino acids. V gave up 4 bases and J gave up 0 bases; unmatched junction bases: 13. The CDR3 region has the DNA TGCGCCAGCAGCAAGGCCGGGACTAGCGTTTCGTTCTCCTACAATGAGCAGTTCTTC. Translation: CASSKAGTSVSFSYNEQFF.

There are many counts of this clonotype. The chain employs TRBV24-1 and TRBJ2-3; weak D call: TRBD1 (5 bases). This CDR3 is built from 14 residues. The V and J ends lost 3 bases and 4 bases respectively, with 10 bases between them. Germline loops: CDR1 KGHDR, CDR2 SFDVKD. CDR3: CATSDASGPDTQYF. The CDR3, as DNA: TGTGCCACCAGTGATGCTTCAGGGCCAGATACGCAGTATTTT.

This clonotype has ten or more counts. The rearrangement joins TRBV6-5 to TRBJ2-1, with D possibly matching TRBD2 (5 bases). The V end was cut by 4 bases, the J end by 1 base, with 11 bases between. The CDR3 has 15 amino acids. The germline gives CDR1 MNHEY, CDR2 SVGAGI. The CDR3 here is CASSLLAPSYNEQFF. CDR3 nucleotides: TGTGCCAGCAGTTTATTAGCGCCGTCCTACAATGAGCAGTTCTTC.

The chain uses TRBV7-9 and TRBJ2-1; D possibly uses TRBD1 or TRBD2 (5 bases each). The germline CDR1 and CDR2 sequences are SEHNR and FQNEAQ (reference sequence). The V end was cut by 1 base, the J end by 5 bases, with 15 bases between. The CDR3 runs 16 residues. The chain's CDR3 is CASSLEEGIHDNEQFF. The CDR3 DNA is TGTGCCAGCAGCTTAGAAGAGGGGATTCATGACAATGAGCAGTTCTTC.

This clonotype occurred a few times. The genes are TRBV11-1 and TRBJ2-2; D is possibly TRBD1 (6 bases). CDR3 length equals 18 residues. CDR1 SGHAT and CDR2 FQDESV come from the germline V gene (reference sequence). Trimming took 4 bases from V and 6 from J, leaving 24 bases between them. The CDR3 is CASSSARPGAGASGELFF. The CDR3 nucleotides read TGTGCCAGCAGCTCCGCCAGGCCGGGTGCAGGGGCGTCCGGGGAGCTGTTTTTT.

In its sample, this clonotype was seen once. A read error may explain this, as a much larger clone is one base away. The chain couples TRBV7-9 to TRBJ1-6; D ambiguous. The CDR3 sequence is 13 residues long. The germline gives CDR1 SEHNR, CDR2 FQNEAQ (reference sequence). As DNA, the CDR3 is TGTGCCAGCAGCAATCCGAATAATACACCCCTCCACTTT. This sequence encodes CASSNPNNTPLHF.

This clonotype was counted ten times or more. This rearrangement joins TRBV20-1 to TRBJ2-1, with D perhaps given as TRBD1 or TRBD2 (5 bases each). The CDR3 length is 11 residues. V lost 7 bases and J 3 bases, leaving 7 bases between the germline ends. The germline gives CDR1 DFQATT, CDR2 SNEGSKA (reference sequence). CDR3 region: CSGGNYNEQFF. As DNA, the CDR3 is TGCAGTGGGGGGAACTACAATGAGCAGTTCTTC.

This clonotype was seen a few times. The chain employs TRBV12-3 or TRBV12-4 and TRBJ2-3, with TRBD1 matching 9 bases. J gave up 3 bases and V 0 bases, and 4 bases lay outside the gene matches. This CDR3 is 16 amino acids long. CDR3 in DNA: TGTGCCAGCAGTTTAGCCGGACAGGGGTGGACAGATACGCAGTATTTT. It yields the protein CASSLAGQGWTDTQYF.

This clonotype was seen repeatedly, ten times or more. CDR3 bases: TGTGCCAGCAGCCGGGGGGTGGATACGCAGTATTTT. Its translation: CASSRGVDTQYF. The J gene is TRBJ2-3, the V gene TRBV4-2, with TRBD2 as a possible D gene (6 bases). The CDR3 spans 12 residues. Per the germline V gene, CDR1 is LGHNA and CDR2 is YNFKEQ. Trimming pared 4 bases from V and 6 bases from J, leaving 8 bases between.

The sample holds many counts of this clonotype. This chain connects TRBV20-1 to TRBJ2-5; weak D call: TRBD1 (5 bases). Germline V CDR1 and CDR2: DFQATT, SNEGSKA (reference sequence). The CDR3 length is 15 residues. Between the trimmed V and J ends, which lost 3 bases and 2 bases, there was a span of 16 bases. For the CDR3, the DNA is TGCAGTGCTAGGGACCAGACAGCATATCAAGAGACCCAGTACTTC. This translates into CSARDQTAYQETQYF.